This T cell receptor beta chain comes out of a study of PD-1 blockade in classical Hodgkin lymphoma (dated by TCRdb to 2020 to 2022). Turning to the overall study: Nivolumab dosing was 3 mg/kg intravenously every 2 weeks, continuing until either disease progression or unacceptable toxicity. To define a peripheral blood immune signature of response to PD-1 blockade in classical Hodgkin lymphoma, the study combined TCR beta sequencing with CyTOF. General study outcomes and caveats: By C4D1, a significant rise was seen in CD4+ TCR diversity but not in CD8+ TCR diversity (p=0.0027 vs p=0.16), and the rise was most apparent among complete responders (p=0.02). Newly diagnosed patients were reported to have lower baseline TCR diversity than healthy donors, and relapsed/refractory patients were reported to have lower baseline TCR diversity still. Trial patients achieving complete response had baseline diversity similar to newly diagnosed patients, whereas partial responders and progressors had significantly lower diversity. Lower diversity was seen in patients whose nivolumab began less than 1 year after ASCT, and these patients were left out of later analyses so that immune reconstitution would not confound the results. The study was limited to a single clinical trial cohort, and causes of repertoire differences, possibly disease activity or prior therapy, remained undefined.

The intended sense of this specimen's time point label: cycle 4 day 1 (C4D1), after 6 weeks of nivolumab. Every trial patient had relapsed following autologous stem cell transplantation, and prior brentuximab vedotin exposure was what differed among cohorts A, B and C. The trial cohort was composed of about 53 patients with relapsed/refractory classical Hodgkin lymphoma, for whom complete response, partial response or progressive disease was recorded as best overall response. Trial patients were treated with single-agent nivolumab in the multi-cohort phase II CheckMate 205 trial. An independent review committee assessed best overall response by applying the 2007 International Working Group response criteria. Trial PBMCs were collected just before the start of nivolumab (C1D1) and during therapy at cycle 2 day 1 and cycle 4 day 1. After peripheral blood was drawn into 8 mL Vacutainer Cell Preparation Tubes, PBMCs were isolated by centrifugation and then cryopreserved.

Genomic DNA was isolated using the Qiagen DNeasy kit from unsorted PBMCs as well as from negatively selected CD4+ and CD8+ fractions. TCR beta CDR3 regions were subjected to amplification by immunoSEQ multiplex PCR with primers that anneal to V and J segments. A synthetic immune receptor repertoire was used to minimize amplification bias, and any remaining bias was removed computationally after sequencing. In the source study's methods: Custom Python scripts were used to quantify repertoire diversity as the Shannon entropy index. The unsorted, CD4+ and CD8+ repertoires were each analyzed separately, with the exception of combined analyses, where CD4+ and CD8+ sequences were merged in silico. A clone counted as expanded when the clone's frequency after treatment rose at least 2-fold relative to C1D1, and clones undetected at baseline were given a pseudocount of 0.5. Singleton clones were defined as clones with 0 or 1 copy at C1D1, and non-singleton clones were defined as clones with 2 or more copies. Clones expanded in unsorted samples were assigned a CD4+, CD8+ or unknown annotation through matching of protein sequences in sorted samples from the same patient. Wilcoxon tests were applied to paired samples to test diversity changes from C1D1 to C4D1. In TCRdb, the immuneACCESS table is reduced to in-frame sequences with V and J assigned. These tables do not hold every clone; where another copy was compared, an unresolved V gene accounts for under half, and the others remain unexplained. V, J and clone size were drawn from that table, and D and trimming were deduced from the DNA. This sample holds tens of thousands of clones; around 80% were observed only once. 37% of the sample rests with the top ten.

Details on this clone: Its antigen is unknown. An end of the junction does not agree with germline; a read error may underlie this.

Inclusive of the bounding cysteine and phenylalanine, the CDR3 is 14 residues long. Solely the CDR3 DNA is kept, with 42 bases framed from the first base. Taken from the germline V gene, the CDR1 and CDR2 loops are MGHRA and YSYEKL. The receptor was derived from a human donor with classical Hodgkin lymphoma. The chain couples TRBV4-1 to TRBJ2-4; the D gene assignment is ambiguous. The material sequenced was peripheral blood mononuclear cells (PBMCs), taken before the fourth cycle of nivolumab. In nucleotides, the sequence is TGCGCCAGCAGCCAAGATTCGGACGGCATCCCCCCCTTTTTC. This sequence encodes CASSQDSDGIPPFF.